This record concerns one T cell receptor (beta chain) sequence. This sample was taken from a study of blood T cell repertoires in COVID-19. The CDR3 runs to 13 residues. The V end was cut by 3 bases, the J end by 3 bases, with 11 bases between. Germline assignment: CDR1 SQVTM and CDR2 ANQGSEA. The assay was immunoSEQ multiplex PCR, and TCRdb's table has in-frame clones only and misses some. Of nearly 250,000 clones detected, about 82% appear once; the ten largest clones hold approximately 9.6%. The sequence derives from a woman between 50 and 59 years old with acute COVID-19. Material: PBMCs or T cells enriched from blood (not recorded which). V usage is TRBV29-1 and J usage is TRBJ1-1; maybe TRBD1 (5 bases). The CDR3 coding sequence is TGCAGCGTTGACGGACACCTCGACACTGAAGCTTTCTTT. Translating gives CSVDGHLDTEAFF.